Listed here is a single TCR beta chain. The antigen is undetermined. These data belong to a study of OX40 agonist ivuxolimab in advanced cancers. Background on the study: Checkpoint inhibitors had been given previously to about 40% of patients. Two patients with cutaneous melanoma and one with hepatocellular carcinoma, three in total, showed partial responses. Study results and caveats: The average count of expanded clones was higher among CD8+ T cells than among CD4+.

Germline loops: CDR1 LNHNV, CDR2 YYDKDF (reference sequence). CDR3 size: 15 residues. After removal of 1 base from V and 5 bases from J, the junction contained 2 bases not matched to a gene. The data were produced by immunoSEQ multiplex PCR, yet TCRdb's version contains in-frame clones alone and is incomplete. The profile shows tens of thousands of clones, about nine tenths of them singletons. Specimen: CD4+ or CD8+ T cells sorted from blood, collected in a trial of the OX40 agonist ivuxolimab. The TCR comes from an adult with an advanced solid tumor such as melanoma, head and neck, liver or kidney cancer. The chain is built from TRBV15 and TRBJ2-1; 10 bases align to TRBD1. CDR3 residues: CATSRAGTGDNEQFF. The CDR3 region has the DNA TGTGCCACCAGCAGAGCCGGGACAGGGGACAATGAGCAGTTCTTC.